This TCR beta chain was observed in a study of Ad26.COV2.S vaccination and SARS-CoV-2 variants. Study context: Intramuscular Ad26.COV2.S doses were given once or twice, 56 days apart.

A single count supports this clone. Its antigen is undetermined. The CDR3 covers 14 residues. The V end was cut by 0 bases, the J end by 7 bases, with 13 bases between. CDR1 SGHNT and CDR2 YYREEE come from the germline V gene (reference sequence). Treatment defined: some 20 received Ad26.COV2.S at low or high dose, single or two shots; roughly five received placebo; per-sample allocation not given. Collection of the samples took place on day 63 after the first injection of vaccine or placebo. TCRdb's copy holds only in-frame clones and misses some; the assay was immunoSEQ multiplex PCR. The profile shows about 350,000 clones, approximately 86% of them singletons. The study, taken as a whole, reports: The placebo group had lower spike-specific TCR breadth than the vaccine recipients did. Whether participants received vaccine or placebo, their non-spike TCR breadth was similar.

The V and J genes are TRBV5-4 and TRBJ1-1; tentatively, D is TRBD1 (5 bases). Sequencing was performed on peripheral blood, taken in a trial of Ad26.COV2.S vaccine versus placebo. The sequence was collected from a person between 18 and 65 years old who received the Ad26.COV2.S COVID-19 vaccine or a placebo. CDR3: CASSLGMGEHEAFF. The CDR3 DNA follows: TGTGCCAGCAGCTTGGGGATGGGGGAGCATGAAGCTTTCTTT.